These T cell receptor beta chains were read from a single sample in a study of cytomegalovirus exposure and HLA in healthy donors. Data came from immunoSEQ multiplex PCR; TCRdb stores just in-frame clones and leaves some out. Altogether more than 85,000 clones are present, under 85% being singletons, with the ten largest covering approximately 2%. Sequencing was carried out using PBMCs. These receptors were taken from a boy younger than 18 in good health and CMV-seronegative. Both conserved end residues are trimmed from each CDR3.

TRBJ1-4 | 13 | TRBV7-9 | ASSRRTGPNEKLF
TRBJ2-2 | 15 | TRBV30 | AWRGRSIPLDTGELF
TRBJ2-5 | 12 | TRBV6-1 | ASSLDSNQETQY
TRBJ1-1 | 12 | TRBV6-5 | ASSLGQMNTEAF
TRBJ1-1 | 11 | TRBV29-1 | SVRQVLNTEAF
TRBJ2-3 | 13 | TRBV30 | AWGRLAVSTDTQY
TRBJ2-7 | 13 | TRBV4-1 | ASSQIQNTPYEQY
TRBJ1-1 | 11 | TRBV28 | ASSLGYRTEAF
TRBJ2-5 | 15 | TRBV5-1 | ASSPYVNGQAQETQY
TRBJ1-4 | 12 | TRBV2 | ASSEGLLMKKLF
TRBJ1-4 | 11 | TRBV9 | ASSSRGREKLF
TRBJ2-5 | 11 | TRBV7-9 | ASSGSIVETQY
TRBJ1-4 | 12 | TRBV4-2 | ASSRLGVLEKLF
TRBJ1-4 | 13 | TRBV7-9 | ASSRSGAINEKLF
TRBJ1-1 | 13 | TRBV7-2 | ASSLGDSSNTEAF
TRBJ2-7 | 9 | TRBV29-1 | SVSSSYEQY
TRBJ2-5 | 9 | TRBV30 | AWSRDRGQY
TRBJ2-7 | 11 | TRBV19 | ASSIRSGIEQY
TRBJ2-4 | 14 | TRBV14 | ASSPGLAGAKNIQY
TRBJ2-7 | 15 | TRBV7-8 | ASSLTGTGFSSYEQY
TRBJ2-7 | 13 | TRBV23-1 | ASSQSAQGASEQY
TRBJ1-1 | 13 | TRBV7-6 | ASSKDRGGNTEAF
TRBJ1-3 | 13 | TRBV11-2 | ASSAPGSSGNTIY
TRBJ2-7 | 10 | TRBV7-9 | ASSLGSGEQY
TRBJ2-1 | 13 | TRBV4-1 | ASSLRTGSMAEQF
TRBJ2-7 | 12 | TRBV5-1 | ASSLDRGAYEQY
TRBJ1-5 | 13 | TRBV2 | ASSEGTGNRQPQH
TRBJ2-5 | 14 | TRBV6-5 | ASSSASDSIQETQY
TRBJ2-1 | 10 | TRBV29-1 | SVPGSYNEQF
TRBJ2-7 | 11 | TRBV19 | ASSMGGPGEQY
TRBJ1-2 | 10 | TRBV25-1 | ASSGGTGGYT
TRBJ2-7 | 12 | TRBV27 | ASSLSRGTYEQY
TRBJ2-1 | 10 | TRBV19 | ASGQGNNEQF
TRBJ2-5 | 14 | TRBV7-2 | ASSPFSGRYQETQY
TRBJ2-7 | 14 | TRBV18 | ASSPQTGMGSYEQY
TRBJ2-7 | 12 | TRBV4-2 | ASSQNPGVYEQY
TRBJ1-1 | 13 | TRBV9 | ASSVEGLGNTEAF
TRBJ2-1 | 14 | TRBV7-9 | ASSTATGGKYNEQF
TRBJ2-7 | 12 | TRBV30 | AWARTGGIYEQY
TRBJ2-7 | 14 | TRBV4-2 | ASSQDRGSNGYEQY
TRBJ2-7 | 13 | TRBV7-8 | ASSLAATGRNEQY
TRBJ2-7 | 11 | TRBV2 | ASILAGGYEQY
TRBJ1-1 | 11 | TRBV27 | ASSPRLNTEAF